This T cell receptor beta chain was identified in a study of CD8+ T cells in alopecia areata. This clone was counted a few times. Its antigen is undetermined. Investigators isolated RNA and reverse transcribed it into cDNA to act as the sequencing template. Profiling relied on immunoSEQ multiplex PCR, and the TCRdb table lists in-frame clones only, not all of them. Altogether 95,000 to 110,000 clones are present, approximately 58% being singletons, with the ten largest covering around 8.5%. Germline assignment: CDR1 SQVTM and CDR2 ANQGSEA. CDR3 length: 13 amino acids. V was pared by 4 bases and J by 6 bases, with 12 bases between. Broader study findings: Normal skin's resident alphabeta T cells are sequenced alongside lesional scalp T cells. Clonality was higher in lesional than normal scalp, especially in alopecia totalis/universalis.

This TCR derives from a human donor in good health. The material sequenced was CD4+ T cells sorted from blood. This chain links TRBV29-1 with TRBJ2-2; D may match TRBD1 or TRBD2 (5 bases each). As DNA, the CDR3 is TGCAGCGTTGGAGGGGAAAAGTCCGGGGAGCTGTTTTTT. It is translated as CSVGGEKSGELFF.